The 21 T cell receptor beta chains presented below share a single source sample, sequenced in a study of T-cell reconstitution after alpha-beta-depleted transplantation in children (TCRdb year 2016). Libraries came from PCR. The run used an Illumina HiSeq 2500. TCR libraries were prepared with molecular barcoding, using unique molecular identifiers to normalize TCRbeta repertoire quantification. TCRdb took the public reads, trimmed them with fastp at Q25, ran MiXCR for clone calling and kept in-frame beta chains. CDR3 protein sequences are deduplicated, and each keeps its most common genes and DNA. Across this sample there are about 400,000 distinct CDR3 sequences, with about a fifth seen only once. The top ten clones comprise around 4% of the sample. The input for sequencing was PBMCs from the stem cell graft donor, taken from the stem cell graft. These receptors all stem from a human donor who donated a stem cell graft to a child with acute myeloid leukemia.

V usage is TRBV18 and J usage is TRBJ2-5; D ambiguous. The CDR3 extends over 14 amino acids. Trimming stripped 5 bases from V and 1 base from J, with 11 bases between. The germline V gene encodes CDR1 KGHSH and CDR2 LQKENI. CDR3 sequence reads: CASSSVMVQETQYF. The CDR3 DNA reads TGTGCCAGCTCATCGGTGATGGTCCAAGAGACCCAGTACTTC.

This clonotype appeared many times. This chain uses TRBV29-1 with TRBJ2-7; 8 nucleotides match TRBD2. The CDR3 is 14 residues long. Per the germline V gene, CDR1 is SQVTM and CDR2 is ANQGSEA. V lost 2 bases, J lost 2 bases, and 5 bases stayed unmatched. The CDR3 loop is CSVEWGGRPYEQYF. DNA for the CDR3: TGCAGCGTTGAATGGGGCGGGAGGCCCTACGAGCAGTACTTC.

The sample holds a few counts of this clonotype. The genes are TRBV10-3 and TRBJ2-6; TRBD1 matches at 10 bases. The CDR3 spans 16 residues. The germline CDR1 and CDR2 sequences are ENHRY and SYGVKD. V dropped 8 bases and J dropped 2; count of bases not matched to a gene: 6. For the CDR3, the DNA is TGTGCCATCGGGGGACAGGGGCCCCCTGGGGCCAACGTCCTGACTTTC. It codes for CAIGGQGPPGANVLTF.

The chain uses TRBV7-9 and TRBJ2-1; D call uncertain. Trimming removed 1 base from V and 8 bases from J, with 9 bases in between. The CDR3 length is 13 residues. The V gene's germline CDR1 is SEHNR and CDR2 FQNEAQ (reference sequence). CDR3 DNA sequence: TGTGCCAGCAGCTTAGAGGCTTTTTATGAGCAGTTCTTC. Protein product: CASSLEAFYEQFF.

This clonotype showed up many times. The rearrangement uses TRBV29-1 and TRBJ1-4; 7 bases map to TRBD1. CDR1 is SQVTM, CDR2 ANQGSEA, per germline. The CDR3 has 12 residues. V lost 6 bases to trimming and J lost 8 bases; unmatched junction nucleotides: 6. CDR3 nucleotides: TGCAGCGTCGGGACAGTCGGCGAAAAACTGTTTTTT. Translation gives CSVGTVGEKLFF.

This clonotype came up many times. The J gene is TRBJ2-1, the V gene TRBV12-3 or TRBV12-4; D unresolved. The CDR3 runs to 10 residues. Trimming stripped 5 bases from V and 13 bases from J, with 9 bases between. DNA for the CDR3: TGTGCCAGCAGTCTAGAGCATCAGTTCTTC. It yields the protein CASSLEHQFF.

The genes are TRBV10-3 and TRBJ2-5; the match to TRBD2 covers 12 bases. Germline V CDR1 and CDR2: ENHRY, SYGVKD. V lost 10 bases, J lost 4 bases, and 16 bases stayed unmatched. This CDR3 comprises 17 residues. This CDR3 is CATRQYSSGRAVETQYF. The CDR3 bases are TGTGCCACGCGACAGTACTCTAGCGGGAGGGCCGTAGAGACCCAGTACTTC.

There are a few counts of this clonotype. The chain carries TRBV5-5 and TRBJ2-2; D is unresolved. The CDR3 length is 14 residues. CDR1 is SGHKS, CDR2 YYEKEE, per germline (reference sequence). V was cut by 1 base and J by 6 bases, with 10 bases left in between. CDR3 bases: TGTGCCAGCAGCTTGTTCGGGTTGGCCGGGGAGCTGTTTTTT. It specifies CASSLFGLAGELFF.

This clonotype was seen only a few times. The chain carries TRBV6-2 or TRBV6-3 and TRBJ2-1; unclear D gene. CDR1 is MNHEY, CDR2 SVGEGT, per germline. The CDR3 runs 15 residues. Trimming shortened V by 2 bases and J by 2 bases, and 10 bases separated the two germline ends. DNA of the CDR3: TGTGCCAGCAGTTACGTGCGGCCAACCTACAATGAGCAGTTCTTC. The encoded protein is CASSYVRPTYNEQFF.

This chain uses TRBV3-1 with TRBJ1-6, with D tentatively TRBD1 (5 bases). Germline assignment: CDR1 LGHDT and CDR2 YNNKEL (reference sequence). The CDR3 length is 15 residues. V was trimmed by 3 bases and J by 7 bases, leaving 13 bases between them. The CDR3 here is CASSQRRGENSPLHF. The CDR3, as DNA: TGTGCCAGCAGCCAGCGGAGGGGAGAGAATTCACCCCTCCACTTT.

A few counts support this clonotype. This chain connects TRBV12-3 or TRBV12-4 to TRBJ2-2, with 9 bases matching TRBD2. CDR3 length: 15 amino acids. With V trimmed by 6 bases and J by 13 bases, 15 bases remained unmatched. The DNA for the CDR3 is TGTGCCAGCAGCCCTAGACTAGCGGCCCTCTTCTGGCTGTTTTTT. It specifies CASSPRLAALFWLFF.

This rearrangement joins TRBV5-1 to TRBJ2-1; D not certain. This CDR3 spans 14 amino acids. V gave up 0 bases and J gave up 7 bases, with 11 bases separating them. Germline lookup yields CDR1 SGHRS and CDR2 YFSETQ. As DNA, the CDR3 is TGCGCCAGCAGCTTGGGAGAGGTGGGGAATGAGCAGTTCTTC. This gives the protein CASSLGEVGNEQFF.

Only a few counts were recorded for this clonotype. V is TRBV29-1 and J is TRBJ2-7; D not resolved. Germline-derived CDR1 and CDR2 are SQVTM and ANQGSEA. Trimming stripped 3 bases from V and 3 bases from J, with 12 bases between. This CDR3 contains 13 residues. CDR3 in DNA: TGCAGCGTTGACCCAGGTGGGAACTACGAGCAGTACTTC. Translating it yields CSVDPGGNYEQYF.

The chain links TRBV20-1 to TRBJ2-7; D unresolved. V lost 5 bases, J lost 5 bases, and 13 bases lay in between. CDR1 and CDR2 (germline): DFQATT, SNEGSKA (reference sequence). This CDR3 is 12 amino acids long. CDR3 region: CSAFLRTHEQYF. The CDR3, as DNA: TGCAGTGCTTTCTTGCGAACCCACGAGCAGTACTTC.

This clonotype was seen many times. The chain uses TRBV20-1 and TRBJ2-2, with 7 bases identical to TRBD1. The V segment lost 8 bases and the J segment 6 bases; nucleotides outside the gene matches: 12. This CDR3 region has 14 residues. CDR1 and CDR2 from the germline V gene are DFQATT and SNEGSKA (reference sequence). The CDR3 reads CSTRQGLPAGELFF. For the CDR3, the DNA is TGCAGTACACGACAGGGTCTCCCTGCCGGGGAGCTGTTTTTT.

This clonotype was seen a few times. CDR3 loop: CSARREGLGVQFF. The CDR3 region has the DNA TGCAGTGCTAGGCGGGAGGGCCTCGGAGTGCAGTTCTTC. The rearrangement links TRBV20-1 to TRBJ2-1, with 9 nucleotides matching TRBD2. CDR1 DFQATT and CDR2 SNEGSKA come from the germline V gene (reference sequence). The length of the CDR3 is 13 residues. J was trimmed by 12 bases and V by 3 bases; bases with no gene match: 9.

The rearrangement links TRBV28 to TRBJ2-7; D is unresolved. CDR3 length: 15 amino acids. CDR1 and CDR2 (germline): MDHEN, SYDVKM. Trimming stripped 4 bases from V and 2 bases from J, with 15 bases between. The CDR3 nucleotides read TGTGCCAGCAGTTCCCACCCTAGTGTAGCCTACGAGCAGTACTTC. It is translated as CASSSHPSVAYEQYF.

This clonotype showed up many times. The J gene is TRBJ2-5, the V gene TRBV20-1, with TRBD2 identical over 11 bases. CDR1 and CDR2 from the germline V gene are DFQATT and SNEGSKA (reference sequence). The CDR3 extends over 15 amino acids. V trimming: 3 bases; J trimming: 7 bases; junction bases outside the gene matches: 10. CDR3 region: CSASTSGRLQGTQYF. In DNA, the CDR3 is TGCAGTGCTAGTACTAGCGGGAGACTTCAGGGGACCCAGTACTTC.

This rearrangement joins TRBV12-3 or TRBV12-4 to TRBJ2-3; a weak D match, TRBD2 (6 bases). This CDR3 is 19 amino acids long. The ends were cut back, 4 bases at V and 2 bases at J, with 25 bases in the middle. CDR3 region: CASSSPGSGVARVTDTQYF. Written as DNA, the CDR3 is TGTGCCAGCAGTTCCCCGGGTAGCGGCGTCGCCCGGGTCACAGATACGCAGTATTTT.

The chain recombines TRBV4-1 with TRBJ2-5; TRBD1 might be the D (5 bases). There are 13 residues in the CDR3. Trimming shortened V by 4 bases and J by 5 bases, and 11 bases separated the two germline ends. Germline V CDR1 and CDR2: MGHRA, YSYEKL. The CDR3 here is CASSRAGWETQYF. The CDR3 DNA reads as TGCGCCAGCAGCCGGGCAGGGTGGGAGACCCAGTACTTC.

The chain links TRBV3-1 to TRBJ2-5; no firm D call. CDR1 is LGHDT and CDR2 is YNNKEL in the germline V gene (reference sequence). V was shortened by 4 bases and J by 4 bases, with 13 bases between the two germline ends. The CDR3 loop spans 14 amino acids. The CDR3 coding sequence is TGTGCCAGCAGCCCCTCTGGCGGAGCAGAGACCCAGTACTTC. Residues: CASSPSGGAETQYF.